The 16 T cell receptor beta chains listed next were all sequenced from one sample in a study of vaccination and CD4 T cells after COVID-19. The antigens of these receptors remain unknown. The treatment was: approximately nine-day PBMC culture with coronavirus spike peptide pools or control peptides (ViraFEST assay). An Oncomine TCR Beta short-read assay was used to sequence the DNA from cultured CD4+ T cells. TCRdb called the PCR reads again in MiXCR, with one record for every CDR3 protein. The sample comprises about 20,000 distinct CDR3 sequences, approximately 40% of which are singletons, and more than 11% rests with the top ten. What was sequenced was CD4+ T cells from blood, cultured in vitro. All receptors come from a human donor who had recovered from COVID-19.

This clonotype came up a few times. The V and J genes are TRBV20-1 and TRBJ2-1; 7 bases line up with TRBD2. The CDR3 extends over 14 amino acids. After removal of 4 bases from V and 9 bases from J, the junction contained 12 bases not matched to a gene. The germline gives CDR1 DFQATT, CDR2 SNEGSKA (reference sequence). For the CDR3, the DNA is TGCAGTGCTAACGGGAGGCCCGGCGGTCGTGAGCAGTTCTTC. The encoded protein is CSANGRPGGREQFF.

The J gene is TRBJ2-7, the V gene TRBV19, with TRBD2 identical over 7 bases. The CDR3 has 16 residues. V lost 8 bases to trimming and J lost 1 base; unmatched junction nucleotides: 14. Germline assignment: CDR1 LNHDA and CDR2 SQIVND (reference sequence). The CDR3 DNA sequence: TGTGCCAGTCGCAGGGACGGCGGGAGCGGGTCCTACGAGCAGTACTTC. Protein product: CASRRDGGSGSYEQYF.

The chain employs TRBV7-6 and TRBJ2-2, with 8 bases matching TRBD2. Unmatched junction bases numbered 15, after V lost 2 bases and J lost 1 base. Germline lookup yields CDR1 SGHVS and CDR2 FNYEAQ. This CDR3 comprises 20 residues. Written as DNA, the CDR3 is TGTGCCAGCAGCTTACAGATTTCACCGGGACTAGTCGTGAACACCGGGGAGCTGTTTTTT. Amino acids: CASSLQISPGLVVNTGELFF.

The chain links TRBV6-5 to TRBJ1-6, with 8 bases identical to TRBD1. The CDR3 totals 15 residues. V lost 2 bases and J lost 7; bases outside the gene matches: 4. The germline V gene encodes CDR1 MNHEY and CDR2 SVGAGI. DNA for the CDR3: TGTGCCAGCAGTTACAGTCCAGGGGGCAATTCACCCCTCCACTTT. This encodes CASSYSPGGNSPLHF.

The chain is built from TRBV27 and TRBJ2-1; TRBD2 aligns across 7 bases. The ends lost 0 bases at V and 4 bases at J; junction bases unmatched: 15. The CDR3 has 19 residues. Germline V CDR1 and CDR2: MNHEY, SMNVEV (reference sequence). The DNA for the CDR3 is TGTGCCAGCAGTTTATCGCCCCGAGGCTGGGACGGGAGGTACAATGAGCAGTTCTTC. It codes for CASSLSPRGWDGRYNEQFF.

This clonotype was observed a few times. The rearrangement joins TRBV5-8 to TRBJ2-3; tentative D call: TRBD2 (6 bases). Trimming stripped 3 bases from V and 6 bases from J, with 23 bases between. Per germline, CDR1 SGHTS and CDR2 YDEGEE. This CDR3 region has 17 residues. Here the CDR3 DNA reads TGTGCCAGCAGCTCGCCGCAATACGGGGGAGGCGGGGATACGCAGTATTTT. Amino acid sequence: CASSSPQYGGGGDTQYF. Looking up the rest from reference TRBV5-8 and TRBJ2-3 gives the full variable domain: EAGVTQSPTHLIKTRGQQATLRCSPISGHTSVYWYQQALGLGLQFLLWYDEGEERNRGNFPPRFSGRQFPNYSSELNVNALELEDSALYLCASSSPQYGGGGDTQYFGPGTRLTVL.

J is TRBJ2-3 and V is TRBV28, with no clear D. This CDR3 comprises 12 residues. The germline CDR1 and CDR2 sequences are MDHEN and SYDVKM. V was cut by 3 bases and J by 10 bases, with 11 bases left in between. This CDR3 is CASSLTDRAQYF. The CDR3, as DNA: TGTGCCAGCAGTTTGACGGACCGAGCGCAGTATTTT.

The chain employs TRBV6-1 and TRBJ2-7, with D hard to call. Germline V gives CDR1 MNHNS, CDR2 SASEGT. The CDR3 is made up of 12 amino acids. V was cut by 4 bases and J by 7 bases, with 11 bases left in between. CDR3: CASSVRAGEQYF. As DNA, the CDR3 is TGTGCCAGCAGTGTTCGGGCTGGGGAGCAGTACTTC.

CDR3 amino acids: CASSLGRRQGGTQYF. CDR3 DNA: TGTGCCAGCAGCTTGGGGAGAAGACAGGGTGGGACCCAGTACTTC. The rearrangement uses TRBV5-6 and TRBJ2-5, with 7 bases that match TRBD1. J gave up 7 bases and V 0 bases, and 9 bases lay outside the gene matches. This CDR3 comprises 15 residues. Looked up from germline, CDR1 is SGHDT and CDR2 is YYEEEE.

This chain links TRBV19 with TRBJ2-7; 8 bases fit TRBD2. The V and J ends lost 5 bases and 3 bases, in that order; junction bases with no gene match: 9. The germline V gene encodes CDR1 LNHDA and CDR2 SQIVND (reference sequence). This CDR3 is 15 amino acids long. As DNA, the CDR3 is TGTGCCAGTAGTGGGCTAGCGGGCCTTGTCTACGAGCAGTACTTC. Protein sequence: CASSGLAGLVYEQYF.

The chain combines TRBV10-3 with TRBJ1-1; 7 bases match TRBD1. The germline CDR1 and CDR2 sequences are ENHRY and SYGVKD. The ends lost 5 bases at V and 6 bases at J; junction bases unmatched: 12. CDR3 length equals 15 residues. Written as DNA, the CDR3 is TGTGCCATCAGTACGGACAGGAGCAGCGCGGCTGAAGCTTTCTTT. It encodes CAISTDRSSAAEAFF.

CDR3 sequence: CASSPRGQSSYNEQFF. In DNA form, the CDR3 reads TGTGCCAGCAGCCCCCGGGGGCAGAGCTCCTACAATGAGCAGTTCTTC. The chain couples TRBV7-6 to TRBJ2-1; D may be TRBD1 or TRBD2 (6 bases each). The CDR3 loop spans 16 amino acids. From germline, CDR1 is SGHVS and CDR2 FNYEAQ. Trimming removed 5 bases from V and 0 bases from J, with 14 bases in between. The complete variable domain, with remaining parts taken from reference TRBV7-6 and TRBJ2-1, reads GAGVSQSPRYKVTKRGQDVALRCDPISGHVSLYWYRQALGQGPEFLTYFNYEAQQDKSGLPNDRFSAERPEGSISTLTIQRTEQRDSAMYRCASSPRGQSSYNEQFFGPGTRLTVL.

For this clonotype: Mismatch with germline at one junction end may stem from a read error. The CDR3 here is CASSLSQGSTDTQNF. The CDR3 nucleotides read TGTGCCAGCAGCTTATCGCAGGGGAGCACAGATACGCAGAATTTT. The chain uses TRBV7-9 and TRBJ2-3; possibly TRBD1 for D (6 bases). The CDR3 has 15 amino acids. Germline lookup yields CDR1 SEHNR and CDR2 FQNEAQ (reference sequence).

The chain has TRBV6-2 or TRBV6-3 and TRBJ1-5, with 7 bases matching TRBD1. Trimming at V came to 4 bases and at J to 4 bases, leaving 4 bases not matched to a gene. The CDR3 contains 14 residues. CDR1 is MNHEY and CDR2 is SVGEGT in the germline V gene. Here the CDR3 DNA reads TGTGCCAGCAGTTCAGACAGGGCGAATCAGCCCCAGCATTTT. This gives the protein CASSSDRANQPQHF.

The chain employs TRBV5-6 and TRBJ1-2, with D unclear. The CDR3 sequence is 12 residues long. V was pared by 0 bases and J by 8 bases, with 8 bases between. Germline V gene sequence: CDR1 SGHDT, CDR2 YYEEEE. This CDR3 is CASSLEPAGYTF. CDR3 nucleotide sequence: TGTGCCAGCAGCTTGGAACCCGCCGGCTACACCTTC. Full variable domain (remainder filled in from reference TRBV5-6 and TRBJ1-2): DAGVTQSPTHLIKTRGQQVTLRCSPKSGHDTVSWYQQALGQGPQFIFQYYEEEERQRGNFPDRFSGHQFPNYSSELNVNALLLGDSALYLCASSLEPAGYTFGSGTRLTVV.

The V call is TRBV12-3 or TRBV12-4, the J call TRBJ1-4, with a tentative D call TRBD1 (5 bases). This CDR3 comprises 14 residues. With 3 bases removed from V and 3 bases from J, the gap between germline ends came to 8 bases. CDR3 region: CASSFPGANEKLFF. The CDR3 DNA sequence: TGTGCCAGCAGTTTCCCGGGGGCTAATGAAAAACTGTTTTTT.